The next 5 T cell receptor beta chains were all read from a single sample in a study of cytotoxic CD8 clonotypes in ibrutinib-treated CLL. Assay: immunoSEQ multiplex PCR; the TCRdb copy retains only in-frame clones and omits some. The sample holds about 68,000 clones, roughly 72% seen once. The specimen was PBMCs, collected after 12 months of ibrutinib treatment. Receptor source: a human donor with chronic lymphocytic leukemia.

The V and J genes are TRBV5-6 and TRBJ1-3; D uncertain. Germline CDR1 SGHDT, CDR2 YYEEEE. The ends were cut back, 0 bases at V and 4 bases at J, with 5 bases in the middle. CDR3 length: 13 amino acids. The CDR3 DNA is TGTGCCAGCAGCTTGGGGGCCGGAAACACCATATATTTT. Protein: CASSLGAGNTIYF.

This rearrangement joins TRBV4-3 to TRBJ1-6; D call uncertain. From germline, CDR1 is LGHNA and CDR2 YSLEER. There are 14 residues in the CDR3. V lost 2 bases to trimming and J lost 3 bases, with 5 bases between them. The CDR3 sequence: CASSQNSYNSPLHF. The CDR3 DNA reads TGCGCCAGCAGCCAAAACAGCTATAATTCACCCCTCCACTTT.

The V gene is TRBV19, the J gene TRBJ2-4; D gene uncertain. The CDR3 loop spans 14 amino acids. Trimming took 5 bases from V and 4 from J, leaving 12 bases between them. The germline V gene encodes CDR1 LNHDA and CDR2 SQIVND (reference sequence). CDR3 residues: CASSAPLGKNIQYF. In nucleotides, the CDR3 is TGTGCCAGTAGTGCCCCTCTTGGGAAAAACATTCAGTACTTC.

This clone is judged medium-sized. The rearrangement uses TRBV18 and TRBJ2-5, with 11 bases identical to TRBD2. V gave up 6 bases and J gave up 1 base; unmatched junction bases: 10. CDR3 length equals 17 residues. Germline V lookup: CDR1 KGHSH, CDR2 LQKENI. The CDR3: CASSRLALAGGQETQYF. As DNA, the CDR3 is TGTGCCAGCTCGCGGTTAGCCCTAGCGGGGGGCCAAGAGACCCAGTACTTC.

The chain uses TRBV7-2 and TRBJ2-5; 11 nucleotides agree with TRBD1. Losses at the gene ends were 5 bases for V and 5 bases for J; bases not matched to a gene: 10. CDR1 and CDR2 (germline): SGHTA, FQGNSA. CDR3 length equals 16 residues. The CDR3 DNA is TGTGCCAGCAGCCGGCGGACAGGGGGCGTAAGGGAGACCCAGTACTTC. It translates to CASSRRTGGVRETQYF. The whole variable domain, filled in from reference TRBV7-2 and TRBJ2-5, reads GAGVSQSPSNKVTEKGKDVELRCDPISGHTALYWYRQSLGQGLEFLIYFQGNSAPDKSGLPSDRFSAERTGGSVSTLTIQRTQQEDSAVYLCASSRRTGGVRETQYFGPGTRLLVL.